Shown below are 2 T cell receptor beta chains from a single sample sequenced in a study of human T cells and chemical hapten exposure. MiXCR was run by TCRdb on the RACE reads, yielding one entry per CDR3 protein. The sample lists a few hundred thousand distinct CDR3 sequences, roughly 8% seen once, with 0.9% to 1.5% in the top ten. Time point noted: pre-sensitization, week 0. Treatment in this sample: therapeutic diphenylcyclopropenone sensitization with weekly scalp DPC. The sequencing used whole blood, collected in connection with sensitization to the hapten diphenylcyclopropenone (DPC). The receptors derive from a young man with alopecia areata. Some clones in this sample may be carry-over from other donors' samples.

This clonotype was counted ten times or more. The gene calls are TRBV29-1 and TRBJ2-3; tentatively, D is TRBD1 (6 bases). The CDR3 has 16 residues. Germline V CDR1 and CDR2: SQVTM, ANQGSEA. Trimming took 2 bases from V and 4 from J, leaving 19 bases between them. CDR3 loop: CSVERTPDRPSDTQYF. In nucleotides, the CDR3 is TGCAGCGTTGAAAGGACCCCGGACAGACCCTCAGATACGCAGTATTTT.

This clonotype appeared many times. V usage is TRBV4-1 and J usage is TRBJ1-1; possible D gene TRBD1, 5 bases. CDR3 size: 14 residues. CDR1 is MGHRA and CDR2 is YSYEKL in the germline V gene. Trimming took 3 bases from V and 3 from J, leaving 11 bases between them. Here the CDR3 reads CASSHYIGDTEAFF. In DNA form, the CDR3 reads TGCGCCAGCAGCCACTATATAGGGGACACTGAAGCTTTCTTT.